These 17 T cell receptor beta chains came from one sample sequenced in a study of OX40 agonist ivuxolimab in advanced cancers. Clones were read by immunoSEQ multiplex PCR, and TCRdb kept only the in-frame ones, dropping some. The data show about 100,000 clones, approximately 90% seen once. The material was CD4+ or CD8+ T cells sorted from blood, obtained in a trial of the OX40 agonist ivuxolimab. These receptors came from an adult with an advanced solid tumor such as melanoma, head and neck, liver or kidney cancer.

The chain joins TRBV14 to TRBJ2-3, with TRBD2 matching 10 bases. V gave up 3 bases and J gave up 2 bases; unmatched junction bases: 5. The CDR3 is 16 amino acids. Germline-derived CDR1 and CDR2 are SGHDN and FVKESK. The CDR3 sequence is CASSHLAGEITDTQYF. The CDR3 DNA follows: TGTGCCAGCAGCCACCTAGCGGGAGAAATCACAGATACGCAGTATTTT.

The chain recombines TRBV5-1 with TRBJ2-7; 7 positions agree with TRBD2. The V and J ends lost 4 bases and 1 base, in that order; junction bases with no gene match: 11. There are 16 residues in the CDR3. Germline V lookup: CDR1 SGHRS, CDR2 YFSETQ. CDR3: CASSPIPGLPSYEQYF. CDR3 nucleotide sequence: TGCGCCAGCAGCCCCATACCGGGACTACCATCCTACGAGCAGTACTTC.

The chain's CDR3 is CASSQVGYQETQYF. CDR3 nucleotide sequence: TGTGCCAGCAGCCAGGTCGGGTACCAAGAGACCCAGTACTTC. This chain joins TRBV5-4 and TRBJ2-5; no clear D. CDR1 and CDR2 (germline): SGHNT, YYREEE (reference sequence). The CDR3 is 14 amino acids. V was shortened by 4 bases and J by 0 bases, with 10 bases between the two germline ends.

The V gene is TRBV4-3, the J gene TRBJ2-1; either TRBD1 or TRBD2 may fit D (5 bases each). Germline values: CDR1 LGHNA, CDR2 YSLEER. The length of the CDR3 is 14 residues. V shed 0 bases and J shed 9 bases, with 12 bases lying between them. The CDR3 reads CASSQDRRGTEQFF. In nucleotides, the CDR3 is TGCGCCAGCAGCCAAGATCGAAGAGGGACTGAGCAGTTCTTC.

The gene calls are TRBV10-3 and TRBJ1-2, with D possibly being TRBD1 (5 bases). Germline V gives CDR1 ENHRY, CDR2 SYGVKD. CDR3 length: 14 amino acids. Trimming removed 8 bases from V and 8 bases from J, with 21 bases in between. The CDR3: CAIGSSWQGNGYTF. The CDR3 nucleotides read TGTGCCATCGGATCTTCGTGGCAGGGCAACGGCTACACCTTC.

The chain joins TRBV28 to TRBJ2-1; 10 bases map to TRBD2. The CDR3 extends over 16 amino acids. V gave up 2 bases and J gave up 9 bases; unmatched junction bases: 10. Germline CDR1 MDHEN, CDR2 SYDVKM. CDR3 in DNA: TGTGCCAGCAGTTTAGCGGCTAGCGGGAGCGGGGGTGAGCAGTTCTTC. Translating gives CASSLAASGSGGEQFF.

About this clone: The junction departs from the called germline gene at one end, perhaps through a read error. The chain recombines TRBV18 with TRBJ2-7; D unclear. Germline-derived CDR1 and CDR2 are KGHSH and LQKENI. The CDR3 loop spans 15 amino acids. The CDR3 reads CASSPRSDFFYEQYF. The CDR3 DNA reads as TGTGCCAGCTCCCCACGGTCAGATTTTTTCTACGAGCAGTACTTC.

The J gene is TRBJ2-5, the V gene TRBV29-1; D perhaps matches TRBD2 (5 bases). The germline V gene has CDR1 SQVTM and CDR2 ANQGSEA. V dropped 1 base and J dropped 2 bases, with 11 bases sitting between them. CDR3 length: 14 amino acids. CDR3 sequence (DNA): TGCAGCGTTGAAGTAAGAGGGCTACAAGAGACCCAGTACTTC. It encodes CSVEVRGLQETQYF.

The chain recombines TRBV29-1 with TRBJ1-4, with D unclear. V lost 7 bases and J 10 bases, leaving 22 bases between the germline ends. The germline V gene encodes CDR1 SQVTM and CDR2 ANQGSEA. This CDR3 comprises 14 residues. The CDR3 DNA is TGCAGCGCCCAGAAAGTTTGGCCCCCGGGAAAACTGTTTTTT. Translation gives CSAQKVWPPGKLFF. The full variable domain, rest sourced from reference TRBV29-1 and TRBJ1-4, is SAVISQKPSRDICQRGTSLTIQCQVDSQVTMMFWYRQQPGQSLTLIATANQGSEATYESGFVIDKFPISRPNLTFSTLTVSNMSPEDSSIYLCSAQKVWPPGKLFFGSGTQLSVL.

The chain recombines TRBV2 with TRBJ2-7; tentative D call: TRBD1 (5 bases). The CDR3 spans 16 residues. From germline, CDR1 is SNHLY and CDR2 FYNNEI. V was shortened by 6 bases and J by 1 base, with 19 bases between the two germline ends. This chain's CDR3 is CASRGRLGRSSYEQYF. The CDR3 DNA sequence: TGTGCCAGCAGGGGCCGACTGGGGCGATCTTCCTACGAGCAGTACTTC.

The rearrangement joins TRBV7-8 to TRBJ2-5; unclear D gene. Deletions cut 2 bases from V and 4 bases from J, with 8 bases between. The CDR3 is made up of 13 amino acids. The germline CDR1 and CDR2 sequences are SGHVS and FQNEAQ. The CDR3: CASSLSVIETQYF. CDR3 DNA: TGTGCCAGCAGCTTATCGGTCATAGAGACCCAGTACTTC.

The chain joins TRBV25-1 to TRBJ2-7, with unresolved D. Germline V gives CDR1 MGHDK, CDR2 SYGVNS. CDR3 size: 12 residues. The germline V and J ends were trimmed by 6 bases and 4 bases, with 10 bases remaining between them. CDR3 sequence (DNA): TGTGCCAGCAGCGCCCCGGGTTACGAGCAGTACTTC. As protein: CASSAPGYEQYF.

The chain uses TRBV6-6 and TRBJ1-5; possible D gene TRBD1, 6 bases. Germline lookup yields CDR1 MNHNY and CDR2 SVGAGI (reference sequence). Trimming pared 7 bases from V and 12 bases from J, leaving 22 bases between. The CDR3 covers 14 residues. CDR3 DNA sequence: TGTGCCAGCAAAAAGGGGGAGGGGACCCGCTTCCAGCATTTT. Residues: CASKKGEGTRFQHF.

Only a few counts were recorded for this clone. CDR3 region: CASSPRDSTYNEQFF. As DNA, the CDR3 is TGTGCCAGCTCACCGAGGGACTCTACCTACAATGAGCAGTTCTTC. This chain uses TRBV18 with TRBJ2-1; perhaps TRBD2 as D (6 bases). The CDR3 consists of 15 residues. The V end lost 3 bases, the J end lost 2 bases, and 11 bases lay between the germline ends. Germline lookup yields CDR1 KGHSH and CDR2 LQKENI.

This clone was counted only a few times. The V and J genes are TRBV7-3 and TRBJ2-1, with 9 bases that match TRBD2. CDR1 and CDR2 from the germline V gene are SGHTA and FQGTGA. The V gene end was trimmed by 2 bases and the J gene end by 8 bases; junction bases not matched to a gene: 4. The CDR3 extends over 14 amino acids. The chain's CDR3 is CASSLLAGIDEQFF. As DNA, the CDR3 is TGTGCCAGCAGCTTACTAGCGGGAATAGATGAGCAGTTCTTC.

The CDR3 nucleotides are TGTGCCAGCAGCTTAGTCGGGAGTGAAGAGACCCAGTACTTC. Encoded protein: CASSLVGSEETQYF. The chain employs TRBV7-2 and TRBJ2-5, with TRBD2 as a possible D gene (6 bases). The CDR3 sequence is 14 residues long. Germline V gives CDR1 SGHTA, CDR2 FQGNSA. The V end lost 1 base, the J end lost 3 bases, and 9 bases lay between the germline ends.

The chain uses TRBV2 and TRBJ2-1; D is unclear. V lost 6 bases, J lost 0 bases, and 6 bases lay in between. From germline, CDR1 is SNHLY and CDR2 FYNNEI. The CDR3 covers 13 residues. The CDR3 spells CASRSSSYNEQFF. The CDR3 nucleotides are TGTGCCAGCAGAAGCAGCTCCTACAATGAGCAGTTCTTC.